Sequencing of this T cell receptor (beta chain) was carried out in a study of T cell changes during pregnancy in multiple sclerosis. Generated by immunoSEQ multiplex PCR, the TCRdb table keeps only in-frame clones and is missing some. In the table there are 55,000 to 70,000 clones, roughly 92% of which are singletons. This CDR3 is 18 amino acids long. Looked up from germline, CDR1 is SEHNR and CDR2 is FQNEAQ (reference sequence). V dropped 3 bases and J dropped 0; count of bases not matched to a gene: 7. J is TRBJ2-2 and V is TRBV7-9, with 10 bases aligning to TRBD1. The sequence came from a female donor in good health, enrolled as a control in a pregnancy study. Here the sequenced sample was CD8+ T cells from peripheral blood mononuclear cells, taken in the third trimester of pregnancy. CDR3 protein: CASSLGIGTGANTGELFF. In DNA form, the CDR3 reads TGTGCCAGCAGCTTGGGTATAGGGACAGGGGCGAACACCGGGGAGCTGTTTTTT.